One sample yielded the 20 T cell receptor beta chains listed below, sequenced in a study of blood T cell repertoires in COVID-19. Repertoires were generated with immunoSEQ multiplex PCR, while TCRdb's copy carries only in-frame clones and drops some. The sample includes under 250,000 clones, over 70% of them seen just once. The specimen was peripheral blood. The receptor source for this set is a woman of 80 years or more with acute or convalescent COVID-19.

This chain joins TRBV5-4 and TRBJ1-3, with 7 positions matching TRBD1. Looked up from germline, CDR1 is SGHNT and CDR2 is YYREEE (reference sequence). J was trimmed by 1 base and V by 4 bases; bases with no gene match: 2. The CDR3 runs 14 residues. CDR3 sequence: CASSPTGSGNTIYF. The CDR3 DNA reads TGTGCCAGCAGCCCGACAGGGTCTGGAAACACCATATATTTT.

Here the CDR3 reads CASSIRTSGGYEQYF. CDR3 nucleotide sequence: TGTGCCAGCAGTATTAGGACTAGCGGGGGCTACGAGCAGTACTTC. J is TRBJ2-7 and V is TRBV6-5; 13 nucleotides line up with TRBD2. The CDR3 covers 15 residues. V gave up 5 bases and J gave up 3 bases; unmatched junction bases: 4. CDR1 MNHEY and CDR2 SVGAGI come from the germline V gene.

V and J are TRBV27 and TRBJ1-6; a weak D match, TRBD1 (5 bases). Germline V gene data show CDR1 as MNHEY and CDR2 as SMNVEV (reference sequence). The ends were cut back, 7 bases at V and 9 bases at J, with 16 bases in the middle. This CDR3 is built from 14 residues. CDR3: CASTWSGRGSPLHF. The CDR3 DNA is TGTGCCAGCACATGGTCAGGGAGGGGTTCACCCCTCCACTTT.

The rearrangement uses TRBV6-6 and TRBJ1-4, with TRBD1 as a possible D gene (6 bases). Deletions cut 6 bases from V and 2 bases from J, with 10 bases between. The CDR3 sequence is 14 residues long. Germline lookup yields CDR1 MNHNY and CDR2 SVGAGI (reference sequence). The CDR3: CASRRGGTNEKLFF. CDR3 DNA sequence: TGTGCCAGCAGACGAGGGGGGACTAATGAAAAACTGTTTTTT.

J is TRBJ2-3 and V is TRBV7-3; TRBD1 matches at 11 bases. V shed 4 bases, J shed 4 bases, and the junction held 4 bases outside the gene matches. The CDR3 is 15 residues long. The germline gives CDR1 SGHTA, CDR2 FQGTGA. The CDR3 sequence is CASSSRDRGSDTQYF. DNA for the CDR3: TGTGCCAGCAGCTCCCGGGACAGGGGGTCAGATACGCAGTATTTT.

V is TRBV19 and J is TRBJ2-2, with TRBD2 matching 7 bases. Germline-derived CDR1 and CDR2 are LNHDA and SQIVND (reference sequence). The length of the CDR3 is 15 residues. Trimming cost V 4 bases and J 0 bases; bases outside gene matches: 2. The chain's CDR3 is CASSNSGPNTGELFF. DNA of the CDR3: TGTGCCAGTAGTAATAGCGGGCCGAACACCGGGGAGCTGTTTTTT.

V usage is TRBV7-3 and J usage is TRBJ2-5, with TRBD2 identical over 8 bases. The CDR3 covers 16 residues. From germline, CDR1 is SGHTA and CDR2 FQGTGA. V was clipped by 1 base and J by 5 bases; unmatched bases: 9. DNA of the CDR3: TGTGCCAGCAGCTTAAGGCCAGCGGGAGATTTGGAGACCCAGTACTTC. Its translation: CASSLRPAGDLETQYF.

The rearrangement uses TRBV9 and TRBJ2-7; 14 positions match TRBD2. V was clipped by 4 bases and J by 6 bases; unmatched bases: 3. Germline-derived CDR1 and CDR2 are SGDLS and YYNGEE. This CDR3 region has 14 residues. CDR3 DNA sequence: TGTGCCAGCAGCTCGGGACTAGCGGGGGTCGAGCAGTACTTC. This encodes CASSSGLAGVEQYF.

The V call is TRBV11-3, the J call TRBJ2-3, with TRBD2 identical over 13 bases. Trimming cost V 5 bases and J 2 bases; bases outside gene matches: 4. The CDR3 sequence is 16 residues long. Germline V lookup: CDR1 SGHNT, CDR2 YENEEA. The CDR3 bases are TGTGCCAGCAGCCCCGGACTAGCGGGGGTCACAGATACGCAGTATTTT. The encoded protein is CASSPGLAGVTDTQYF.

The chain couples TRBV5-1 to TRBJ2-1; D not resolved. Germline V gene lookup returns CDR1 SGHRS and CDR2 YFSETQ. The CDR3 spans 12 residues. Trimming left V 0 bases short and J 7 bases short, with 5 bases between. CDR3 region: CASSLASNEQFF. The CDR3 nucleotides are TGCGCCAGCAGCTTGGCTAGTAATGAGCAGTTCTTC. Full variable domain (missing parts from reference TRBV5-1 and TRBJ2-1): KAGVTQTPRYLIKTRGQQVTLSCSPISGHRSVSWYQQTPGQGLQFLFEYFSETQRNKGNFPGRFSGRQFSNSRSEMNVSTLELGDSALYLCASSLASNEQFFGPGTRLTVL.

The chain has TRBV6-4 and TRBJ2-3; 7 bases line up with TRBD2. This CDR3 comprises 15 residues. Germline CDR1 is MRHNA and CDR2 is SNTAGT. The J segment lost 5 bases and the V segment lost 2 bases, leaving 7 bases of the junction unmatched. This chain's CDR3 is CASSDLAGVGDTQYF. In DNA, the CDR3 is TGTGCCAGCAGTGACCTGGCGGGAGTGGGAGATACGCAGTATTTT.

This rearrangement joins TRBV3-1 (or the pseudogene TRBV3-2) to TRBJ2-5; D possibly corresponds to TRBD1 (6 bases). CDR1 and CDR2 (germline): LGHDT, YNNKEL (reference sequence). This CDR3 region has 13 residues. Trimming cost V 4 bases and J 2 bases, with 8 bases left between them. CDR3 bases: TGTGCCAGCAGCCGCGGACAGCAAGAGACCCAGTACTTC. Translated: CASSRGQQETQYF.

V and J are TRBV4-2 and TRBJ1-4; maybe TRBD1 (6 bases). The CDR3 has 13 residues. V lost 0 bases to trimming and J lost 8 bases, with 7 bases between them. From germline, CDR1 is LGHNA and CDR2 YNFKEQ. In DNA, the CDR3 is TGTGCCAGCAGCCAAGATGGGGGCGAAAAACTGTTTTTT. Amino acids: CASSQDGGEKLFF.

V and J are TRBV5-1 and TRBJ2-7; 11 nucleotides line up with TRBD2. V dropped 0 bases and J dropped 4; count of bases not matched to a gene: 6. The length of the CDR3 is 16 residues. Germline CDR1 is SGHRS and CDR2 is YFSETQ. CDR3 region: CASSLGSGGAKYEQYF. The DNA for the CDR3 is TGCGCCAGCAGCTTGGGTAGCGGGGGGGCCAAGTACGAGCAGTACTTC.

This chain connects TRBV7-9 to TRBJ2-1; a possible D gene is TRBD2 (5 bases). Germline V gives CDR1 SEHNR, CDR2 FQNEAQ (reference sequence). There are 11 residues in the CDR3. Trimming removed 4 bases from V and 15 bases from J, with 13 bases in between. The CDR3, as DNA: TGTGCCAGCAGCTCGGAGGTTCGGCTGTTCTTC. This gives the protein CASSSEVRLFF.

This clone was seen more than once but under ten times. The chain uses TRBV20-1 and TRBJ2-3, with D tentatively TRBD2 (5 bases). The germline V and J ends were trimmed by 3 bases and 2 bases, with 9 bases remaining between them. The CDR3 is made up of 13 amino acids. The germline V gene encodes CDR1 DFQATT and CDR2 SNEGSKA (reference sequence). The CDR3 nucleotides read TGCAGTGCTAGTTTGAGGGTCACAGATACGCAGTATTTT. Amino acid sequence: CSASLRVTDTQYF.

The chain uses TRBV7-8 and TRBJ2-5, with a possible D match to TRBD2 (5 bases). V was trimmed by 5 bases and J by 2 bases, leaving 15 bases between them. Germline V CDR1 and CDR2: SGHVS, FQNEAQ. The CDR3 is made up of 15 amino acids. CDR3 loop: CASSGPTGRQETQYF. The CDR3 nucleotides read TGTGCCAGCAGCGGCCCTACGGGGAGACAAGAGACCCAGTACTTC.

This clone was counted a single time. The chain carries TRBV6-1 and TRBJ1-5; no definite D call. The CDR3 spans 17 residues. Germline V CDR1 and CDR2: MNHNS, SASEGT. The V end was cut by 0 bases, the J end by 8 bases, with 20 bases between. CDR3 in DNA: TGTGCCAGCAGTGAAGCGCTTCTGATCCAGGTAGATAAGCCCCAGCATTTT. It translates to CASSEALLIQVDKPQHF.

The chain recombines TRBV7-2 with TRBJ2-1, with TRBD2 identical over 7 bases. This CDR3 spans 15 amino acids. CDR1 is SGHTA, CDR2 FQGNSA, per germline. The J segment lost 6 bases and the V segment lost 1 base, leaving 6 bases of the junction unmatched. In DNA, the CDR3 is TGTGCCAGCAGCTTAGGGCGGGGGAGCGCCAATGAGCAGTTCTTC. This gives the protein CASSLGRGSANEQFF.

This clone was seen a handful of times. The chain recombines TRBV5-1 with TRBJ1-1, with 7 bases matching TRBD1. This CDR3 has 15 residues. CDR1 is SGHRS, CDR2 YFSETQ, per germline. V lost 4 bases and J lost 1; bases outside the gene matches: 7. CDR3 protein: CASSDRQGKNTEAFF. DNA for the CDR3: TGCGCCAGCAGCGACCGACAGGGAAAGAACACTGAAGCTTTCTTT. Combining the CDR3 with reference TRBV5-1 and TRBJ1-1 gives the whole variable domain KAGVTQTPRYLIKTRGQQVTLSCSPISGHRSVSWYQQTPGQGLQFLFEYFSETQRNKGNFPGRFSGRQFSNSRSEMNVSTLELGDSALYLCASSDRQGKNTEAFFGQGTRLTVV.